The clone carrying this TCR beta chain has ten or more counts. The antigen remains undetermined. The source of the sample is a study of T cell repertoires in cytomegalovirus infection. The wider study: An indication of both CMV infection and matching HLA type came from public TCR beta signatures. Overall study findings and caveats: Identification of carriers of CMV plus the relevant HLA was achieved through cumulative public TCR beta family frequency. HLA-C-restricted CMV-specific TCR beta clonotypes prevailed in the ex vivo response.

The CDR3 length is 16 residues. CDR1 is SGHTA and CDR2 is FQGNSA in the germline V gene. V shed 2 bases and J shed 14 bases, with 22 bases lying between them. TCRdb analysed the reads with MiXCR anew, one entry per CDR3 protein. The data contain 310,000 or so distinct CDR3 sequences, roughly a tenth of them singletons. Sequenced material: PBMCs. J is TRBJ1-6 and V is TRBV7-2; no clear D gene. This receptor was taken from a human donor in good health (CMV status not recorded). Some clones in this sample may be carry-over from other donors' samples. In DNA form, the CDR3 reads TGTGCCAGCAGCTTATTTACGGACCTCATAACCGGGGCCCTCCACTTT. It translates to CASSLFTDLITGALHF.